These T cell receptor beta chains were read from a single sample in a study of vaccination and CD4 T cells after COVID-19. TCRdb processed the PCR reads anew with MiXCR; each CDR3 protein has one entry. The table records roughly 31,000 distinct CDR3 sequences, about 50% of them present only once. Sequenced material: CD4+ T cells from blood, taken about 7 months after SARS-CoV-2 vaccination. The receptors come from a human donor who had recovered from COVID-19. Both conserved end residues are part of each CDR3.

j_gene,v_gene,CDR3aa
TRBJ2-2,TRBV24-1,CATSDPQSGRNTGELFF
TRBJ2-7,TRBV7-9,CASSLARAAYEQYF
TRBJ2-7,TRBV10-3,CAIMGQGISEQYF
TRBJ1-5,TRBV7-8,CASSESRGSNQPQHF
TRBJ2-7,TRBV7-2,CASSPLAIGEQYF
TRBJ2-1,TRBV19,CASSFWGGNEQFF
TRBJ2-7,TRBV28,CASSLGQGAYEQYF
TRBJ1-6,TRBV27,CASSPELWGRLNSPLHF
TRBJ2-1,TRBV19,CASSIGGRQGFPSSYNEQFF
TRBJ2-1,TRBV7-9,CASSLADSPNEQFF
TRBJ2-1,TRBV20-1,CSANYGLAGALRYNEQFF
TRBJ2-1,TRBV6-1,CASSEGSRRGEQFF
TRBJ2-3,TRBV20-1,CSARDPTSGRAEQYF
TRBJ1-1,TRBV7-8,CASSKDRGYSATEAFF
TRBJ2-1,TRBV20-1,CRGGLAAHNEQFF
TRBJ2-3,TRBV2,CASKESTDTQYF
TRBJ2-7,TRBV7-2,CASSLRLAGYEQYF
TRBJ2-5,TRBV7-9,CASTHNSGRVQETQYF
TRBJ2-3,TRBV20-1,CSASDVGGPGTDTQYF
TRBJ2-2,TRBV24-1,CATSDATSRNTGELFF
TRBJ2-3,TRBV20-1,CSARTLRTSGRSDTQYF
TRBJ2-7,TRBV28,CASSEGTGVSSYEQYF
TRBJ2-7,TRBV7-8,CASSFRTSGIYEQYF
TRBJ2-7,TRBV20-1,CSAKLDRGFYEQYF
TRBJ2-4,TRBV12-1,CASSSRVAGVWNIQYF
TRBJ1-5,TRBV2,CASSRRAGGINQPQHF
TRBJ1-1,TRBV15,CATGGRASGTEAFF
TRBJ2-7,TRBV7-9,CASSSTARSVSYEQYF
TRBJ1-3,TRBV20-1,CSALAPDSGNTIYF
TRBJ1-5,TRBV7-4,CASSPPGGLYSNQPQHF
TRBJ2-3,TRBV7-9,CASSSLLAGWGTDTQYF
TRBJ2-3,TRBV19,CASSPTGRAASTDTQYF